These 32 T cell receptor beta chains came from one sample sequenced in a study of regulatory T cells in long-lasting Graves disease. Sample time point: persistent/refractory GD, antithyroid drugs over 5 years with positive TRAb. PBMC RNA served as the TCR library source. Sequencing libraries for TCR beta were prepared with iRepertoire HTBI primers and Arm-PCR of CDR3 regions. MiXCR, applied by TCRdb to the multiplex PCR reads, yields one record per CDR3 protein. Of some 440,000 distinct CDR3 sequences in the sample, roughly 20% were seen once. This sample comprised peripheral blood mononuclear cells (PBMCs), obtained when the disease was refractory, from a patient treated with antithyroid drugs. These TCRs come from a female donor with Graves disease.

This rearrangement joins TRBV19 to TRBJ1-2; D is unclear. The ends were cut back, 6 bases at V and 8 bases at J, with 13 bases in the middle. The germline V gene encodes CDR1 LNHDA and CDR2 SQIVND (reference sequence). This CDR3 region has 12 residues. This CDR3 reads CASRWEAGGYTF. In DNA, the CDR3 is TGTGCCAGTAGGTGGGAGGCTGGCGGCTACACCTTC.

The chain combines TRBV5-1 with TRBJ2-7; D remains unclear. Germline V gene lookup returns CDR1 SGHRS and CDR2 YFSETQ. The CDR3 has 15 amino acids. The V end lost 1 base, the J end lost 0 bases, and 11 bases lay between the germline ends. CDR3 loop: CASSLSPWSSYEQYF. CDR3 sequence (DNA): TGCGCCAGCAGCTTGAGCCCTTGGAGCTCCTACGAGCAGTACTTC.

The V gene is TRBV7-2, the J gene TRBJ2-7; TRBD1 matches at 7 bases. The CDR3 extends over 15 amino acids. V was pared by 5 bases and J by 0 bases, with 7 bases of the junction left unmatched. CDR1 and CDR2 from the germline V gene are SGHTA and FQGNSA. The CDR3 spells CASSLRGTASYEQYF. CDR3 in DNA: TGTGCCAGCAGCCTCCGAGGGACAGCCTCCTACGAGCAGTACTTC.

The genes are TRBV29-1 and TRBJ2-5; unclear D gene. Germline V lookup: CDR1 SQVTM, CDR2 ANQGSEA. V dropped 4 bases and J dropped 4 bases, with 7 bases sitting between them. The CDR3 has 11 residues. CDR3: CSVVRLETQYF. The CDR3 region has the DNA TGCAGCGTTGTTAGGCTAGAGACCCAGTACTTC.

Turning to this clonotype: It is likely a read error, because the conserved phenylalanine at the end of the CDR3 is missing. V and J are TRBV4-2 and TRBJ1-6; 7 bases match TRBD1. The CDR3 consists of 14 residues. The trim removed 3 bases at V and 5 bases at J, leaving 1 base unmatched. Germline values: CDR1 LGHNA, CDR2 YNFKEQ. This CDR3 reads CASSHGTDNSPLHL. CDR3 in DNA: TGTGCCAGCAGCCATGGGACAGATAATTCACCCCTCCACCTT.

V and J are TRBV9 and TRBJ1-2; D is unresolved. The CDR3 length is 14 residues. V lost 0 bases and J lost 8, with 14 bases in between. Germline CDR1 SGDLS, CDR2 YYNGEE. For the CDR3, the DNA is TGTGCCAGCAGCGTAGGCTCTGGTACGGGGGGCTACACCTTC. Its protein product is CASSVGSGTGGYTF.

The chain links TRBV7-9 to TRBJ2-1, with D possibly being TRBD1 (6 bases). This CDR3 has 13 amino acids. Germline CDR1 and CDR2: SEHNR and FQNEAQ (reference sequence). The V end was cut by 5 bases, the J end by 7 bases, with 12 bases between. The CDR3 here is CASSPTDRNEQFF. CDR3 nucleotides: TGTGCCAGCAGCCCGACGGACAGAAATGAGCAGTTCTTC.

This clonotype has at least ten counts. The chain carries TRBV7-9 and TRBJ2-2, with 7 bases fitting TRBD1. The junction had 0 bases not matched to a gene; V was cut back by 4 bases and J by 7 bases. Germline V CDR1 and CDR2: SEHNR, FQNEAQ (reference sequence). The CDR3 covers 12 residues. The CDR3 region is CASSWTGGELFF. CDR3 nucleotides: TGTGCCAGCAGCTGGACAGGCGGGGAGCTGTTTTTT.

A remark on this clonotype: Possible read error: a much larger clone is one base away. V is TRBV12-3 or TRBV12-4 and J is TRBJ2-5; TRBD2 aligns across 7 bases. The CDR3 is 14 residues long. V gave up 4 bases and J gave up 2 bases; unmatched junction bases: 4. The CDR3 region has the DNA TGTGCCAGCAGTTGTACTAGCGCACAAGAGACCCAGTACTTC. The encoded protein is CASSCTSAQETQYF.

This clonotype was counted at least ten times. This chain's CDR3 is CASTKAGAVQPQHF. CDR3 nucleotides: TGTGCCAGTACCAAGGCAGGGGCGGTTCAGCCCCAGCATTTT. The chain has TRBV19 and TRBJ1-5, with D tentatively TRBD1 (6 bases). Looked up from germline, CDR1 is LNHDA and CDR2 is SQIVND (reference sequence). This CDR3 contains 14 residues. V was trimmed by 7 bases and J by 6 bases, leaving 16 bases between them.

This chain joins TRBV20-1 and TRBJ2-5, with D unclear. This CDR3 comprises 14 residues. Germline CDR1 DFQATT, CDR2 SNEGSKA (reference sequence). Trimming stripped 3 bases from V and 4 bases from J, with 15 bases between. The CDR3 here is CSASPTRLSETQYF. The CDR3 DNA reads as TGCAGTGCTAGCCCCACCCGGCTCTCAGAGACCCAGTACTTC.

The CDR3 loop is CASSLTVSSYNEQFF. The CDR3 DNA reads TGTGCCAGCAGCTTGACGGTTAGCTCCTACAATGAGCAGTTCTTC. The V gene is TRBV6-1, the J gene TRBJ2-1; D unresolved. Per germline, CDR1 MNHNS and CDR2 SASEGT. Trimming took 6 bases from V and 0 from J, leaving 12 bases between them. The CDR3 is 15 amino acids.

The sample holds many counts of this clonotype. V gene TRBV3-1 combines with J gene TRBJ2-5; the D gene is possibly TRBD2 (6 bases). Germline V gives CDR1 LGHDT, CDR2 YNNKEL (reference sequence). The germline V and J ends were trimmed by 1 base and 3 bases, with 15 bases remaining between them. This CDR3 has 16 amino acids. Written as DNA, the CDR3 is TGTGCCAGCAGCCAAGGCGGGAACATAGGTGAAGAGACCCAGTACTTC. This translates into CASSQGGNIGEETQYF.

The V gene is TRBV6-1, the J gene TRBJ1-4; 8 bases fit TRBD1. This CDR3 is 14 amino acids long. After removal of 5 bases from V and 7 bases from J, the junction contained 6 bases not matched to a gene. The germline gives CDR1 MNHNS, CDR2 SASEGT. The CDR3 sequence is CASSTRGRGEKLFF. DNA of the CDR3: TGTGCCAGCAGTACCAGGGGGCGCGGTGAAAAACTGTTTTTT.

This clonotype was recorded at least ten times. The rearrangement joins TRBV10-3 to TRBJ2-7; D remains ambiguous. Looked up from germline, CDR1 is ENHRY and CDR2 is SYGVKD. The CDR3 extends over 12 amino acids. The V end was cut by 7 bases, the J end by 0 bases, with 7 bases between. The CDR3 DNA reads TGTGCCATCAATAACTACTCCTACGAGCAGTACTTC. This codes for CAINNYSYEQYF.

This clonotype has just a few counts. J is TRBJ1-2 and V is TRBV5-1; 7 bases fit TRBD1. The CDR3 contains 18 residues. In germline, CDR1 is SGHRS, CDR2 YFSETQ. Unmatched junction bases numbered 20, after V lost 4 bases and J lost 5 bases. CDR3 residues: CASSPTRQGLVFLYGYTF. Written as DNA, the CDR3 is TGCGCCAGCAGCCCGACCCGACAGGGCTTAGTTTTTCTTTATGGCTACACCTTC.

The chain combines TRBV27 with TRBJ2-7; D unclear. The V gene's germline CDR1 is MNHEY and CDR2 SMNVEV (reference sequence). CDR3 length equals 14 residues. With 7 bases removed from V and 0 bases from J, the gap between germline ends came to 13 bases. As DNA, the CDR3 is TGTGCCAGCACCCCATTACCCCTCTCCTACGAGCAGTACTTC. It codes for CASTPLPLSYEQYF.

In this sample, this clonotype turned up many times. The rearrangement uses TRBV7-2 and TRBJ1-1, with TRBD1 as a possible D gene (5 bases). V was pared by 1 base and J by 4 bases, with 13 bases between. CDR1 SGHTA and CDR2 FQGNSA come from the germline V gene. CDR3 length: 15 residues. Written as DNA, the CDR3 is TGTGCCAGCAGCTTAGATCCCGGGGGGGGCACTGAAGCTTTCTTT. Amino acids: CASSLDPGGGTEAFF.

The table lists this clonotype with a few counts. This rearrangement joins TRBV30 to TRBJ2-7, with D perhaps matching TRBD1 (5 bases). The CDR3 contains 11 residues. Trimming stripped 6 bases from V and 4 bases from J, with 10 bases between. The germline V gene has CDR1 GTSNPN and CDR2 SVGIG (reference sequence). CDR3 in amino acids: CACDSQYEQYF. CDR3 nucleotide sequence: TGTGCCTGCGACAGCCAGTACGAGCAGTACTTC.

The V and J genes are TRBV27 and TRBJ2-3; D is unresolved. The CDR3 totals 16 residues. The germline V gene encodes CDR1 MNHEY and CDR2 SMNVEV (reference sequence). The V and J ends lost 2 bases and 6 bases respectively, with 18 bases between them. CDR3 nucleotide sequence: TGTGCCAGCAGTTTAAGTCGCGCGGCGGCATCGGATACGCAGTATTTT. This gives the protein CASSLSRAAASDTQYF.

This clonotype was counted at least ten times. The chain carries TRBV7-3 and TRBJ2-7; 9 nucleotides agree with TRBD1. Trimming cost V 5 bases and J 5 bases; bases outside gene matches: 7. The germline V gene encodes CDR1 SGHTA and CDR2 FQGTGA. The CDR3 consists of 14 residues. The chain's CDR3 is CASSVGQGTNEQYF. The CDR3, as DNA: TGTGCCAGCAGCGTTGGACAGGGGACGAACGAGCAGTACTTC.

This clonotype was recorded many times. The J gene is TRBJ2-7, the V gene TRBV2, with 7 positions matching TRBD1. The CDR3 runs 14 residues. Germline loops: CDR1 SNHLY, CDR2 FYNNEI. With 4 bases clipped from V and 3 bases from J, the junction kept 6 bases outside the gene matches. As DNA, the CDR3 is TGTGCCAGCAGTGTGCCAGGGGGTTTCTACGAGCAGTACTTC. This encodes CASSVPGGFYEQYF.

This clonotype has just a few counts. The V gene is TRBV12-5, the J gene TRBJ2-3; weak D call: TRBD1 (6 bases). V lost 6 bases to trimming and J lost 6 bases, with 16 bases between them. The CDR3 runs 14 residues. The germline V gene encodes CDR1 LGHNT and CDR2 FRNRAP. The CDR3 reads CASGPPPTGDTQYF. The CDR3 coding sequence is TGTGCTAGTGGCCCTCCTCCCACAGGGGATACGCAGTATTTT.

This clonotype came up a few times. The chain carries TRBV20-1 and TRBJ2-6; no reliable D call. This CDR3 comprises 15 residues. Germline CDR1 and CDR2: DFQATT and SNEGSKA (reference sequence). DNA of the CDR3: TGCAGCTGGGGAAATATTATCGCTGGGGCCAACGTCCTGACTTTC. This translates into CSWGNIIAGANVLTF.

The chain recombines TRBV2 with TRBJ2-1; 10 bases line up with TRBD2. Germline V gene data show CDR1 as SNHLY and CDR2 as FYNNEI. The V and J ends lost 6 bases and 2 bases, in that order; junction bases with no gene match: 1. This CDR3 comprises 14 residues. CDR3 sequence reads: CASRLAGTYNEQFF. DNA of the CDR3: TGTGCCAGCAGACTAGCGGGAACCTACAATGAGCAGTTCTTC. Supplemented by reference TRBV2 and TRBJ2-1, the full variable domain reads EPEVTQTPSHQVTQMGQEVILRCVPISNHLYFYWYRQILGQKVEFLVSFYNNEISEKSEIFDDQFSVERPDGSNFTLKIRSTKLEDSAMYFCASRLAGTYNEQFFGPGTRLTVL.

V gene TRBV28 combines with J gene TRBJ2-6, with TRBD1 matching over 10 bases. CDR1 is MDHEN and CDR2 is SYDVKM in the germline V gene. This CDR3 contains 18 residues. V was pared by 5 bases and J by 3 bases, with 10 bases of the junction left unmatched. The CDR3 DNA reads as TGTGCCAGCAGTGCCCCGACAGGGGGCGCGGGTGGGGCCAACGTCCTGACTTTC. As protein: CASSAPTGGAGGANVLTF.

Comment on this clonotype: The germline gene is not matched at one end of the junction; a read error may be the cause. J is TRBJ2-5 and V is TRBV7-7; D is possibly TRBD1 (9 bases). The CDR3 runs 14 residues. CDR1 is SSHAT, CDR2 FNYEAQ, per germline (reference sequence). The CDR3: CASSLAGTGETQYF. The DNA for the CDR3 is TGTGCTAGCAGCTTAGCGGGGACAGGGGAGACCCAGTACTTC.

About this clonotype itself: Just one base apart from a much larger clone, this may be a read error. V is TRBV5-6 and J is TRBJ1-1; D uncertain. CDR3 size: 15 residues. Germline V gene lookup returns CDR1 SGHDT and CDR2 YYEEEE. The CDR3 bases are TGTGCCAGCAGCTGGCGAGGGCAGATGAACACTGAAGCTTCCTTT. Translating gives CASSWRGQMNTEASF.

The sample holds a few counts of this clonotype. The junction differs from germline at one of its ends, possibly a read error. The chain uses TRBV29-1 and TRBJ1-2; TRBD1 agrees at 9 bases. Germline V gives CDR1 SQVTM, CDR2 ANQGSEA. The CDR3 is 13 residues long. CDR3 protein: CGVEGQGLDGYTF. The CDR3 region has the DNA TGCGGCGTTGAAGGACAGGGGTTGGATGGCTACACCTTC.

The gene calls are TRBV14 and TRBJ1-2; 7 nucleotides line up with TRBD1. CDR3 length: 19 residues. Trimming at V came to 1 base and at J to 0 bases, leaving 14 bases not matched to a gene. Per the germline V gene, CDR1 is SGHDN and CDR2 is FVKESK. The chain's CDR3 is CASSQVVVDRKIANYGYTF. The CDR3 DNA sequence: TGTGCCAGCAGCCAAGTTGTGGTGGACAGGAAGATAGCTAACTATGGCTACACCTTC. The full variable domain, with the rest looked up from reference TRBV14 and TRBJ1-2, is EAGVTQFPSHSVIEKGQTVTLRCDPISGHDNLYWYRRVMGKEIKFLLHFVKESKQDESGMPNNRFLAERTGGTYSTLKVQPAELEDSGVYFCASSQVVVDRKIANYGYTFGSGTRLTVV.

The chain uses TRBV20-1 and TRBJ1-6; 8 bases fit TRBD1. The CDR3 runs to 13 residues. Germline CDR1 reads DFQATT; CDR2 reads SNEGSKA (reference sequence). The CDR3 is CSLPGTGNSPLHF. In nucleotides, the CDR3 is TGCTCATTGCCCGGGACAGGAAATTCACCCCTCCACTTT.

This clonotype was detected ten times or more. V gene TRBV28 combines with J gene TRBJ2-7, with a tentative D call TRBD2 (6 bases). Germline-derived CDR1 and CDR2 are MDHEN and SYDVKM. This CDR3 is built from 18 residues. Trimming removed 2 bases from V and 3 bases from J, with 23 bases in between. For the CDR3, the DNA is TGTGCCAGCAGTTTAGGAGCAGCGTTCCTGCCGCGGGACTACGAGCAGTACTTC. Its protein product is CASSLGAAFLPRDYEQYF.